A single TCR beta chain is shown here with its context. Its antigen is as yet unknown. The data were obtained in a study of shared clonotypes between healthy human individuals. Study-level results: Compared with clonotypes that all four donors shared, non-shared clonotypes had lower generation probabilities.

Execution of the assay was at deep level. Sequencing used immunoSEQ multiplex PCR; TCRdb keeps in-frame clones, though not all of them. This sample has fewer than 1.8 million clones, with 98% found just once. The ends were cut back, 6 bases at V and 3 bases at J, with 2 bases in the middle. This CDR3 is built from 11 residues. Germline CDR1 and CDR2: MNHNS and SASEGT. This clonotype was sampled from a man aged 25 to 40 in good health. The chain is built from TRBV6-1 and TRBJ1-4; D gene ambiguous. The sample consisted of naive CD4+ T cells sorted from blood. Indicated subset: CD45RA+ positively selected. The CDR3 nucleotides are TGTGCCAGCAGATCTAATGAAAAACTGTTTTTT. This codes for CASRSNEKLFF.